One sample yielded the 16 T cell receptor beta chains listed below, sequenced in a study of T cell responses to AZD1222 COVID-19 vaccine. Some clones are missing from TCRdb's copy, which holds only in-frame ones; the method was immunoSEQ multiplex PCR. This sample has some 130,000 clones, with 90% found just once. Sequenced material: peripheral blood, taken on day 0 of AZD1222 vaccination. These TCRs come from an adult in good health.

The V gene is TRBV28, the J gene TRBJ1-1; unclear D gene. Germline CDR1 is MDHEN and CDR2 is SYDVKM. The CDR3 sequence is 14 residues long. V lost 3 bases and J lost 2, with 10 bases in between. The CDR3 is CASSLPSYNTEAFF. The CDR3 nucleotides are TGTGCCAGCAGTTTGCCCAGCTACAACACTGAAGCTTTCTTT. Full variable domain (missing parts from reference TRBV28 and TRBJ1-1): DVKVTQSSRYLVKRTGEKVFLECVQDMDHENMFWYRQDPGLGLRLIYFSYDVKMKEKGDIPEGYSVSREKKERFSLILESASTNQTSMYLCASSLPSYNTEAFFGQGTRLTVV.

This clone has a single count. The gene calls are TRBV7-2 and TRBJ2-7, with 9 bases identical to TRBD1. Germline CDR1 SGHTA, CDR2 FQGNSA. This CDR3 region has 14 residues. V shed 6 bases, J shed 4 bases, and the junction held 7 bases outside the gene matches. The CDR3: CASSRSTGGYEQYF. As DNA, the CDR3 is TGTGCCAGCAGTCGGTCGACAGGGGGATACGAGCAGTACTTC.

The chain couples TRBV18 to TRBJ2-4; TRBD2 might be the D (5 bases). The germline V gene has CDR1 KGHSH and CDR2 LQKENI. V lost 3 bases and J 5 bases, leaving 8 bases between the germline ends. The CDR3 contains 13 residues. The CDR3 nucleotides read TGTGCCAGCTCACCCTGGGGAGAAAACATTCAGTACTTC. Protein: CASSPWGENIQYF.

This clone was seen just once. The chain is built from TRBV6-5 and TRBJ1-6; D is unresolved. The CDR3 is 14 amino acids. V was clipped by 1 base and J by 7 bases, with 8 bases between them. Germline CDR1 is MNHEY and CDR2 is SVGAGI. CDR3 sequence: CASSYWTENSPLHF. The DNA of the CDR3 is TGTGCCAGCAGTTACTGGACCGAGAATTCACCCCTCCACTTT.

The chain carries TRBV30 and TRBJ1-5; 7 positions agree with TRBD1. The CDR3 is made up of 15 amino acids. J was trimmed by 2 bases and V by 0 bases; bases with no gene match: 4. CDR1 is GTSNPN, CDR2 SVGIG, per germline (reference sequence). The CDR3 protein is CAWSVRTGGNQPQHF. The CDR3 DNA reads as TGTGCCTGGAGTGTACGAACAGGGGGCAATCAGCCCCAGCATTTT.

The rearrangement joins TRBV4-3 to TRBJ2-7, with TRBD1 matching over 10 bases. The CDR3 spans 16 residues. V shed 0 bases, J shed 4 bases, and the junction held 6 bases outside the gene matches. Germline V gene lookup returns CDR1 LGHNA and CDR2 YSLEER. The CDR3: CASSQDSTGGQYEQYF. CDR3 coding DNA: TGCGCCAGCAGCCAAGACTCGACAGGGGGCCAATACGAGCAGTACTTC.

CDR3 in DNA: TGTGCCAGCAGGATCGGGGCAGCATACGAGCAGTACTTC. Amino acids: CASRIGAAYEQYF. This chain connects TRBV27 to TRBJ2-7; the D call may be TRBD1 or TRBD2 (5 bases each). Per the germline V gene, CDR1 is MNHEY and CDR2 is SMNVEV (reference sequence). The CDR3 runs to 13 residues. Trimming removed 6 bases from V and 4 bases from J, with 13 bases in between.

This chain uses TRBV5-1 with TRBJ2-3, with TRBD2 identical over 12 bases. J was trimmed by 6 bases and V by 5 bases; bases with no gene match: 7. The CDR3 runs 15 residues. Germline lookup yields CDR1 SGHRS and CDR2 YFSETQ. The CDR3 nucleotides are TGCGCCAGCAGTATAGGACTAGCGGGGACGGATACGCAGTATTTT. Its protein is CASSIGLAGTDTQYF. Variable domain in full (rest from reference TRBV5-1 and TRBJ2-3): KAGVTQTPRYLIKTRGQQVTLSCSPISGHRSVSWYQQTPGQGLQFLFEYFSETQRNKGNFPGRFSGRQFSNSRSEMNVSTLELGDSALYLCASSIGLAGTDTQYFGPGTRLTVL.

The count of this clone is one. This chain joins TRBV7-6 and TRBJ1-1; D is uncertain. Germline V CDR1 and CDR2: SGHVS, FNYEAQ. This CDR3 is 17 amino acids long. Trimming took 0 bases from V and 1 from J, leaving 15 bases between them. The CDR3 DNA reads TGTGCCAGCAGCTTAGCTTGGGAAATAAGTGGGAACACTGAAGCTTTCTTT. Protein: CASSLAWEISGNTEAFF.

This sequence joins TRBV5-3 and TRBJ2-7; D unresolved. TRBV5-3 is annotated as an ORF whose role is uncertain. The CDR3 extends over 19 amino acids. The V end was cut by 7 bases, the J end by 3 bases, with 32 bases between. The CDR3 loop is CARVNGQGCQGIRNYEQYF. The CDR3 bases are TGTGCCAGAGTTAATGGGCAAGGGTGTCAAGGGATCCGAAACTACGAGCAGTACTTC.

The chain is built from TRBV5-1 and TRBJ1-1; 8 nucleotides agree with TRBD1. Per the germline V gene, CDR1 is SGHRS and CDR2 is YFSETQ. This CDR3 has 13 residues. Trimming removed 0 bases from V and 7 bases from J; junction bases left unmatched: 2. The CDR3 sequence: CASSLAGQVEAFF. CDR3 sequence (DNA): TGCGCCAGCAGCTTGGCGGGACAGGTTGAAGCTTTCTTT. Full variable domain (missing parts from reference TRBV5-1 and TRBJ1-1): KAGVTQTPRYLIKTRGQQVTLSCSPISGHRSVSWYQQTPGQGLQFLFEYFSETQRNKGNFPGRFSGRQFSNSRSEMNVSTLELGDSALYLCASSLAGQVEAFFGQGTRLTVV.

This CDR3 reads CASSQGFSRDTIYF. Here the CDR3 DNA reads TGTGCCAGCAGCCAAGGGTTCAGCAGGGACACCATATATTTT. V gene TRBV3-1 (or the pseudogene TRBV3-2) combines with J gene TRBJ1-3, with a possible D match to TRBD1 (5 bases). The CDR3 length is 14 residues. Per the germline V gene, CDR1 is LGHDT and CDR2 is YNNKEL (reference sequence). The ends were cut back, 1 base at V and 8 bases at J, with 12 bases in the middle.

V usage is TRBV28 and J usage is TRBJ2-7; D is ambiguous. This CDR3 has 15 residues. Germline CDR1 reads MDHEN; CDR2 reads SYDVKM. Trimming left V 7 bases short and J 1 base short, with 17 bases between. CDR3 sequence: CASTSVGVPSYEQYF. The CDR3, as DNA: TGTGCCAGCACAAGTGTGGGTGTACCGTCCTACGAGCAGTACTTC.

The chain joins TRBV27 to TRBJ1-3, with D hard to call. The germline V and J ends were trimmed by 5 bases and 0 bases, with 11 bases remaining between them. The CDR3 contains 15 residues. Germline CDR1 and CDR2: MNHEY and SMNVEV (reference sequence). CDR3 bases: TGTGCCAGCAGTCCAACCCACAGCTCTGGAAACACCATATATTTT. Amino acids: CASSPTHSSGNTIYF.

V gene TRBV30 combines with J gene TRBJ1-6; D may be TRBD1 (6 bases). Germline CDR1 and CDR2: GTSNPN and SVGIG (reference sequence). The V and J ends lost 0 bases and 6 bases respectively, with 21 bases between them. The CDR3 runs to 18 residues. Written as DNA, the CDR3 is TGTGCCTGGAGTGTACAGTCCGGGGGCGCATGGATTAATTCACCCCTCCACTTT. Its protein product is CAWSVQSGGAWINSPLHF.

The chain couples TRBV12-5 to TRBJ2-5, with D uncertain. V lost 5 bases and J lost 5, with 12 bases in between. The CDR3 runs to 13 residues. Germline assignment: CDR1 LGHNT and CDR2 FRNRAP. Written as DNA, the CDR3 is TGTGCTAGTGGTCAGTATAGTGGGGAGACCCAGTACTTC. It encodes CASGQYSGETQYF.